This note documents a single T cell receptor beta chain sequence. The sample originates from a study of blood T cell repertoires in COVID-19. Study information: Samples representing acute and convalescent COVID-19 were sourced from the United States, Italy and Spain. Sample material is recorded as cDNA or gDNA derived from T cells, B-cell-depleted T cells, or PBMCs.

Seattle patients were enrolled during active infection and followed longitudinally. The CDR3 has 15 residues. The ends were cut back, 5 bases at V and 0 bases at J, with 12 bases in the middle. CDR1 SGHRS and CDR2 YFSETQ come from the germline V gene. Original methodology: Quantification of nucleated cells was approximated via reference gene primer amplification. Here immunoSEQ multiplex PCR was the method, and the copy in TCRdb shows in-frame clones only, minus some. From that table come the V and J calls and clone size; the DNA was used to work out D and trimming. The repertoire holds around 260,000 clones, with over 70% as singletons.

What was sequenced was peripheral blood. This chain joins TRBV5-1 and TRBJ1-5, with D possibly being TRBD1 (6 bases). The TCR originated in a woman aged 70-85 years with COVID-19, enrolled during active disease. The CDR3 protein is CASRQGQGSNQPQHF. The CDR3 DNA reads as TGCGCCAGCAGGCAGGGGCAGGGTAGCAATCAGCCCCAGCATTTT.